This T cell receptor beta chain was sequenced in a study of beta chain features in type 1 diabetes (dated by TCRdb to between 2017 and 2018). Turning to the overall study: Mean age, gender distribution, total cell number and subset yield did not differ between patients and healthy donors. The study compared TCRB repertoires of sorted circulating CD4+ T cell subsets between recently diagnosed type 1 diabetes patients and matched healthy donors. Across all samples, approximately 98,000,000 sorted cells were examined, and cell number per subset correlated strongly with RNA yield. Naive and central memory subsets were obtained from all 30 or so donors, but regulatory and stem cell-like memory subsets were isolated from only 8 patients and roughly 8 healthy donors.

General conclusions and limits of the study: Type 1 diabetes patients showed a moderate but significant shortening of TCRB CDR3 length in all four CD4+ subsets. Shorter templates might be favored by PCR, yet because patient and control samples were amplified and corrected together, any such skew would affect both groups equally. Naive, central memory and regulatory TCRB repertoires appeared to be more alike among patients than among healthy donors. Because cDNA rather than genomic DNA was sequenced, highly expressing activated cells could have been over-represented, although no difference in activation and CD3 levels was found between groups. Because small numbers of individuals were included in the HLA sub-analyses, any influence of HLA type on TCRB rearrangement was left unresolved. At VDJ recombination sites, type 1 diabetes patients had fewer insertions and more deleted nucleotides, which implies abnormalities in thymic rearrangement.

All of the isolated RNA was reverse transcribed with the High Capacity cDNA Reverse Transcription Kit, so expressed TCRB transcripts were sequenced. Deep immunoSEQ sequencing was performed on naive, central memory and regulatory T cell samples, with an average of approximately 4 million total reads per sample. Sorted cells were lysed in RLT buffer and RNA was extracted with DNase-treated RNeasy Micro or Mini kits, depending on cell number. Each cell subset was processed separately to prevent cross-contamination, with patient and healthy donor samples processed together. Using the immunoSEQ multiplex PCR, TCRB sequences were amplified from cDNA into 87-bp fragments spanning the CDR3 region. Sequencing of the amplicons was done on the Illumina HiSeq platform. The source study handled its data this way. PCR bias was corrected computationally using synthetic template baselines, and reads within Hamming distance 2 were collapsed, with unmergeable singletons discarded. Reads were aligned against IMGT so that V, D and J genes, CDR3 length and insertions or deletions at six rearrangement sites could be assigned. Within each subset, clonotype counts were normalized to sorted cell number, after which true diversity and Gini coefficients were computed with the tcR R package. Repertoire sharing was quantified using the overlap coefficient calculated on TCRB nucleotide sequences. Out-of-frame TCRB sequences from naive cells were analyzed as a proxy for the pre-selection repertoire. What TCRdb holds here is the immuneACCESS table cut down to in-frame rearrangements. Part of the clones is not present; checked against another copy, under half of the missing clones reflect an unresolved V gene, and the others are unexplained. V and J calls and clone size are as listed in that table; D and trimming were resolved from the DNA. In this sample the table shows a few hundred thousand clones, approximately 13% of which occur a single time. The top ten constitute roughly 0.04% of the sample.

To note about this clone: This receptor's antigen is unknown. No qualities accompany the bases; no much larger clone lies one base away.

From each donor, a single peripheral blood sample of 90 to 150 mL on average was drawn into heparinised tubes. A BD FACSAria II and a panel including CD45RO, CCR7, CD25, CD127, CD95 and CD27 were used to sort naive, central memory, regulatory and stem cell-like memory CD4+ T cells. Purity was above 95% for every sorted population. PBMCs were separated immediately by Lymphoprep density gradient centrifugation and were stained directly, without being cultured. Samples were stained and sorted in pairs, with one healthy donor and one patient per experiment, so that batch effects were minimized. Material: naive CD4+ T cells from blood. Taken with the paper, the label for cell subset or site translates to: true naive CD4+ T cells. The receptor's source is a man aged 30-40 years in good health.

CDR3 reads: CASSLVGFIGYTF. In nucleotides, the sequence is TGTGCCAGCAGCCTCGTAGGGTTTATAGGCTACACCTTC. This sequence uses TRBV7-2 and TRBJ1-2; there is no confident call for the D gene. CDR1 SGHTA and CDR2 FQGNSA were looked up in the germline V gene. V drops 5 bases and J drops 8 bases, leaving 15 bases in between. Taken from cysteine to phenylalanine, the CDR3 has 13 residues. The kept DNA is CDR3 alone, 39 bases in frame from the first base.